A single T cell receptor beta chain is shown here with its context. The antigen remains unidentified. The data derive from a study of siplizumab effects on memory and regulatory T cells. TCRdb's copy holds only in-frame clones and misses some; the assay was immunoSEQ multiplex PCR. The sample holds some 87,000 clones, about 87% seen once. Broader study findings: Only a minority of proliferating CD4+ or CD8+ clones had an assignable naive or memory phenotype, with roughly 80-97% lacking one. Greater diversity than memory cells seemed evident in naive T cells, which also appeared to be major alloresponse contributors. Siplizumab produced a significant reduction in alloreactive sequences that were traceable to unstimulated CD4+ memory cells.

The TCR originated in a human donor in good health. Sequencing used CD4+ T cells sorted from blood.

CDR3 nucleotide sequence: TGCGCCAGCAGCCGGGTTGGCGGGGAGCTGTTTTTT. Translation gives CASSRVGGELFF. The chain combines TRBV4-1 with TRBJ2-2, with unresolved D. The V end was cut by 4 bases, the J end by 7 bases, with 7 bases between. The CDR3 spans 12 residues. The germline V gene has CDR1 MGHRA and CDR2 YSYEKL.